A single sample is the source of the 7 T cell receptor beta chains below, sequenced in a study of T-cell memory formation after mild COVID-19 (dated by TCRdb to the early 2020s). Libraries were built with 5' RACE. This sample was sequenced with an Illumina NovaSeq 6000. In TCRdb, the public reads were trimmed at Q25 with fastp and aligned with MiXCR, with productive beta chains retained. Every CDR3 protein is listed once, alongside the most common genes and DNA of its rows. In all, the sample holds some 210,000 distinct CDR3 sequences, and around 30% of those were seen once. In total, the top ten clones hold more than 9.5% of the sample. Material for sequencing was PBMCs or a T cell subset sorted from them (not recorded which). The receptor set was obtained from an adult woman who had mild COVID-19 (a few samples of this study predate the infection). The sample titles of this study are shuffled in the database, so cell type and time point are left out; the donor was told from shared clones.

V is TRBV28 and J is TRBJ2-7; a possible D gene is TRBD1 (6 bases). The V gene lost 5 bases and the J gene lost 3 bases, with 14 bases spanning the gap. Germline V gene sequence: CDR1 MDHEN, CDR2 SYDVKM. The CDR3 has 14 amino acids. CDR3 bases: TGTGCCAGCAGTCTGGGGGCCGTCGGCTACGAGCAGTACTTC. This codes for CASSLGAVGYEQYF.

This chain uses TRBV2 with TRBJ2-3, with D tentatively TRBD2 (6 bases). Germline V lookup: CDR1 SNHLY, CDR2 FYNNEI. Between the trimmed V and J ends, which lost 2 bases and 2 bases, there was a span of 11 bases. CDR3 length: 15 residues. Here the CDR3 reads CASSEQAGFTDTQYF. The CDR3 DNA is TGTGCCAGCAGTGAACAAGCGGGTTTCACAGATACGCAGTATTTT.

This clonotype was recorded a few times. This chain links TRBV12-3 or TRBV12-4 with TRBJ1-2; 8 bases are a match to TRBD1. The CDR3 is 14 residues long. V shed 5 bases, J shed 3 bases, and the junction held 5 bases outside the gene matches. CDR3 bases: TGTGCCAGCAGTCCCGGGACAGGACACTATGGCTACACCTTC. Translating it yields CASSPGTGHYGYTF.

This clonotype was seen a handful of times. V is TRBV28 and J is TRBJ2-7, with 9 bases aligning to TRBD1. This CDR3 has 14 residues. Trimming removed 7 bases from V and 7 bases from J; junction bases left unmatched: 11. Germline CDR1 MDHEN, CDR2 SYDVKM. CDR3 bases: TGTGCCAGCATCGGGACAGGGACAACGGGGGAGCAGTACTTC. Protein sequence: CASIGTGTTGEQYF.

V is TRBV2 and J is TRBJ2-1; tentative D call: TRBD2 (6 bases). The ends were cut back, 6 bases at V and 5 bases at J, with 14 bases in the middle. This CDR3 is built from 14 residues. CDR1 is SNHLY, CDR2 FYNNEI, per germline. The DNA of the CDR3 is TGTGCCAGCAGCCGTACTCGGGGGAACAATGAGCAGTTCTTC. This sequence encodes CASSRTRGNNEQFF.

This rearrangement joins TRBV5-6 to TRBJ2-5, with 9 nucleotides matching TRBD1. The CDR3 loop spans 15 amino acids. With V trimmed by 3 bases and J by 4 bases, 7 bases remained unmatched. From germline, CDR1 is SGHDT and CDR2 YYEEEE. For the CDR3, the DNA is TGTGCCAGCAGCTCCGCACAGGGGGCAATAGAGACCCAGTACTTC. Protein sequence: CASSSAQGAIETQYF.

V is TRBV5-1 and J is TRBJ1-2; 9 nucleotides line up with TRBD1. The CDR3 sequence is 14 residues long. CDR1 and CDR2 (germline): SGHRS, YFSETQ. The junction had 5 bases not matched to a gene; V was cut back by 5 bases and J by 3 bases. The chain's CDR3 is CASRGQGKDYGYTF. CDR3 nucleotide sequence: TGCGCCAGCAGGGGACAGGGAAAGGACTATGGCTACACCTTC.